This T cell receptor beta chain was observed in a study of T-cell reconstitution after alpha-beta-depleted transplantation in children. The authors prepared the TCRbeta library with unique molecular identifiers. TCRdb used MiXCR to reprocess the PCR reads, holding one entry per CDR3 protein. The sample includes roughly 220,000 distinct CDR3 sequences, about 12% of them seen just once. The germline V gene has CDR1 LGHNA and CDR2 YSLEER. CDR3 length: 15 residues. Trimming cost V 0 bases and J 2 bases, with 11 bases left between them. This clonotype was detected ten times or more. The sequence was collected from a human donor who donated a stem cell graft to a child with acute lymphoblastic leukemia. This specimen was PBMCs from the stem cell graft donor, taken from the stem cell graft. This sequence joins TRBV4-3 and TRBJ2-7; no clear D. CDR3 amino acids: CASSQEDGTTYEQYF. As DNA, the CDR3 is TGCGCCAGCAGCCAAGAAGACGGCACCACCTACGAGCAGTACTTC.